This T cell receptor (beta chain) was captured in a study of T cell responses to AZD1222 COVID-19 vaccine. Study conclusions and caveats: Following two doses of AZD1222, Spike-specific TCR breadth and depth rose. Baseline antibody screening turned up just a handful of seropositive AZD1222 recipients.

Between the trimmed V and J ends, which lost 0 bases and 3 bases, there was a span of 15 bases. CDR3 length: 18 residues. Germline V gene lookup returns CDR1 LGHNA and CDR2 YNFKEQ. This table comes from immunoSEQ multiplex PCR, and its TCRdb copy is limited to in-frame clones, with some not included. The table includes 90,000 to 150,000 clones, about 85% detected once. Worth noting for this clone: Its antigen is not identified.

Specimen: peripheral blood, collected 28 days after the second AZD1222 dose. The chain joins TRBV4-2 to TRBJ1-6; D not resolved. This TCR came from an adult who received the AZD1222 COVID-19 vaccine. The CDR3 DNA reads TGTGCCAGCAGCCAAGATCCGGCGACGGATTACTATAATTCACCCCTCCACTTT. Residues: CASSQDPATDYYNSPLHF.